What follows are 18 T cell receptor beta chains derived from one specimen sequenced in a study of OX40 agonist ivuxolimab in advanced cancers. Some clones are missing from TCRdb's copy, which holds only in-frame ones; the method was immunoSEQ multiplex PCR. The sample lists 45,000 to 55,000 clones; 81% were seen once. The source material was CD4+ or CD8+ T cells sorted from blood, sampled in a trial of the OX40 agonist ivuxolimab. All receptors come from an adult with an advanced solid tumor such as melanoma, head and neck, liver or kidney cancer.

This chain connects TRBV7-6 to TRBJ2-2, with TRBD1 identical over 7 bases. Germline V lookup: CDR1 SGHVS, CDR2 FNYEAQ. The CDR3 loop spans 18 amino acids. The V and J ends lost 1 base and 6 bases, in that order; junction bases with no gene match: 14. CDR3: CASSLGLGQEERSGELFF. Here the CDR3 DNA reads TGTGCCAGCAGCTTAGGTTTAGGACAGGAGGAGCGTTCCGGGGAGCTGTTTTTT.

The chain is built from TRBV29-1 and TRBJ1-5; D perhaps matches TRBD1 (5 bases). CDR3 length: 9 residues. Trimming removed 8 bases from V and 9 bases from J, with 8 bases in between. Germline CDR1 SQVTM, CDR2 ANQGSEA. The CDR3, as DNA: TGCAGCTTAACAGGGCCCCAGCATTTT. Translating gives CSLTGPQHF.

The table lists this clone with a count of one. Additional DNA sequences in this sample encode the identical CDR3. V is TRBV28 and J is TRBJ1-1; D uncertain. The CDR3 runs 11 residues. Germline CDR1 is MDHEN and CDR2 is SYDVKM. V lost 4 bases and J 2 bases, leaving 2 bases between the germline ends. The CDR3 coding sequence is TGTGCCAGCAGTTCTAACACTGAAGCTTTCTTT. Translating it yields CASSSNTEAFF.

V usage is TRBV9 and J usage is TRBJ2-1; 7 nucleotides match TRBD2. V trimming: 4 bases; J trimming: 4 bases; junction bases outside the gene matches: 5. There are 14 residues in the CDR3. Germline CDR1 and CDR2: SGDLS and YYNGEE. The CDR3 reads CASSSSGVYNEQFF. The DNA of the CDR3 is TGTGCCAGCAGCTCAAGCGGGGTTTACAATGAGCAGTTCTTC. The full variable domain, in which reference TRBV9 and TRBJ2-1 provide the parts outside the CDR3, is DSGVTQTPKHLITATGQRVTLRCSPRSGDLSVYWYQQSLDQGLQFLIQYYNGEERAKGNILERFSAQQFPDLHSELNLSSLELGDSALYFCASSSSGVYNEQFFGPGTRLTVL.

J is TRBJ1-5 and V is TRBV6-1, with no clear D. Trimming removed 8 bases at V and 7 bases at J, with 15 bases between. Germline CDR1 reads MNHNS; CDR2 reads SASEGT. The CDR3 consists of 13 residues. As DNA, the CDR3 is TGTGCCAGCCTAGGCACCGGGGTGCAGCCCCAGCATTTT. Protein: CASLGTGVQPQHF.

This clone was observed a single time. The chain couples TRBV14 to TRBJ2-1; D gene unclear. Trimming took 1 base from V and 8 from J, leaving 9 bases between them. The CDR3 has 13 amino acids. Germline loops: CDR1 SGHDN, CDR2 FVKESK. The CDR3 reads CASSQAPAHEQFF. The CDR3 DNA follows: TGTGCCAGCAGCCAAGCCCCCGCCCATGAGCAGTTCTTC.

The chain couples TRBV7-8 to TRBJ1-4; D is unresolved. CDR3 size: 15 residues. Germline lookup yields CDR1 SGHVS and CDR2 FQNEAQ. V was clipped by 2 bases and J by 0 bases, with 7 bases between them. This chain's CDR3 is CASSLLGSTNEKLFF. The CDR3 DNA reads TGTGCCAGCAGCTTACTAGGGTCAACTAATGAAAAACTGTTTTTT.

This chain connects TRBV27 to TRBJ1-1, with 8 bases that match TRBD1. Germline CDR1 is MNHEY and CDR2 is SMNVEV (reference sequence). Germline trimming cut 6 bases from V and 5 bases from J; bases unmatched to any gene: 2. CDR3 length: 12 residues. The CDR3 sequence is CASRTGETEAFF. DNA of the CDR3: TGTGCCAGCAGGACAGGGGAGACTGAAGCTTTCTTT.

V usage is TRBV7-6 and J usage is TRBJ2-1; TRBD1 aligns across 10 bases. There are 15 residues in the CDR3. CDR1 is SGHVS and CDR2 is FNYEAQ in the germline V gene. After removal of 5 bases from V and 4 bases from J, the junction contained 5 bases not matched to a gene. The CDR3 DNA follows: TGTGCCAGCAGCGTGACAGGGGGCAATTACAATGAGCAGTTCTTC. This sequence encodes CASSVTGGNYNEQFF.

The chain couples TRBV5-6 to TRBJ1-1; a weak D match, TRBD1 (5 bases). The CDR3 is 14 amino acids. Germline lookup yields CDR1 SGHDT and CDR2 YYEEEE. With 1 base removed from V and 2 bases from J, the gap between germline ends came to 9 bases. The CDR3 coding sequence is TGTGCCAGCAGCTTGTGGCAGGGTAACACTGAAGCTTTCTTT. This encodes CASSLWQGNTEAFF.

This chain links TRBV5-1 with TRBJ2-1, with D hard to call. V shed 1 base and J shed 5 bases, with 7 bases lying between them. Germline V gene data show CDR1 as SGHRS and CDR2 as YFSETQ. The length of the CDR3 is 13 residues. This chain's CDR3 is CASSLSQNNEQFF. Here the CDR3 DNA reads TGCGCCAGCAGCTTGTCCCAAAACAATGAGCAGTTCTTC.

By sample share, this clone is medium-sized (0.01 to 0.1%). The V and J genes are TRBV28 and TRBJ1-2, with a possible D match to TRBD1 (6 bases). Germline values: CDR1 MDHEN, CDR2 SYDVKM. Trimming took 10 bases from V and 7 from J, leaving 19 bases between them. The CDR3 sequence is 13 residues long. DNA for the CDR3: TGTGCCACCTATCCTCCGGGGGCGGGTGGCTACACCTTC. Encoded protein: CATYPPGAGGYTF.

The CDR3 DNA sequence: TGTGCCAGCTCCCCAATCCGGGGGCCCCAGCATTTT. Translated, it gives CASSPIRGPQHF. The gene calls are TRBV27 and TRBJ1-5, with no clear D. The CDR3 consists of 12 residues. V lost 8 bases, J lost 9 bases, and 14 bases lay in between. Germline-derived CDR1 and CDR2 are MNHEY and SMNVEV (reference sequence).

The V call is TRBV5-4, the J call TRBJ2-1; TRBD2 aligns across 10 bases. Germline values: CDR1 SGHNT, CDR2 YYREEE (reference sequence). This CDR3 has 16 residues. V was clipped by 3 bases and J by 0 bases; unmatched bases: 3. CDR3 sequence (DNA): TGTGCCAGCAGCTCTCGACTAGCGGGCTCCTACAATGAGCAGTTCTTC. Residues: CASSSRLAGSYNEQFF.

The J gene is TRBJ2-3, the V gene TRBV10-1; 8 bases line up with TRBD2. The germline CDR1 and CDR2 sequences are WNHNN and SYGVQD (reference sequence). The J segment lost 6 bases and the V segment lost 1 base, leaving 9 bases of the junction unmatched. CDR3 length equals 16 residues. The CDR3 DNA sequence: TGCGCCAGCAGTGAGTTAACCGGGACTAGTACTGATACGCAGTATTTT. It translates to CASSELTGTSTDTQYF.

There are a few counts of this clone. The chain couples TRBV4-3 to TRBJ1-3; possibly TRBD1 for D (5 bases). From germline, CDR1 is LGHNA and CDR2 YSLEER. The CDR3 covers 15 residues. The V end was cut by 4 bases, the J end by 2 bases, with 12 bases between. The CDR3 reads CASSPDLGAGNTIYF. CDR3 DNA: TGCGCCAGCAGCCCAGACTTGGGGGCTGGAAACACCATATATTTT.

The rearrangement joins TRBV6-5 to TRBJ1-1; D is ambiguous. Germline lookup yields CDR1 MNHEY and CDR2 SVGAGI. The V and J ends lost 4 bases and 2 bases respectively, with 11 bases between them. This CDR3 is 14 amino acids long. The CDR3 sequence is CASSSEGLNTEAFF. The CDR3 coding sequence is TGTGCCAGCAGTTCTGAAGGGCTTAACACTGAAGCTTTCTTT.

This clone occurred once. V usage is TRBV6-1 and J usage is TRBJ1-1; no reliable D call. The CDR3 consists of 11 residues. The V end was cut by 2 bases, the J end by 3 bases, with 1 base between. The V gene's germline CDR1 is MNHNS and CDR2 SASEGT. The CDR3 nucleotides read TGTGCCAGCAGTGAATACACTGAAGCTTTCTTT. It yields the protein CASSEYTEAFF.